The clone carrying this TCR beta chain was seen repeatedly, ten times or more. What it recognizes is unknown. Individual cDNA molecules each received unique molecular identifiers attached to them. TCRdb independently ran MiXCR on the 5' RACE reads; one entry per CDR3 protein. The table lists 40,000 or so distinct CDR3 sequences, less than 7% of them singletons. The sample is drawn from a study of early T cells in non-severe SARS-CoV-2 infection. About the study: Sequenced material consisted of bulk RNA (from unsorted whole blood), and chains were unpaired. Findings of the study overall: Anti-spike CD8 responses were favored in VDJdb matching, and private and CD4 specificities were missed.

CDR1 and CDR2 (germline): MDHEN, SYDVKM. Trimming removed 8 bases from V and 1 base from J, with 20 bases in between. CDR3 size: 16 residues. The sample consisted of whole blood. The chain links TRBV28 to TRBJ1-1, with D unclear. The origin of this receptor is an adult who was a healthcare worker with PCR-confirmed SARS-CoV-2 infection or an uninfected control (not recorded which). CDR3 nucleotides: TGTGCCAGCCGACGAAGGGAAGTAAGGGAGAACACTGAAGCTTTCTTT. Its translation: CASRRREVRENTEAFF. The variable domain in full, completed from reference TRBV28 and TRBJ1-1, reads DVKVTQSSRYLVKRTGEKVFLECVQDMDHENMFWYRQDPGLGLRLIYFSYDVKMKEKGDIPEGYSVSREKKERFSLILESASTNQTSMYLCASRRREVRENTEAFFGQGTRLTVV.